This is a list of T cell receptor beta chains from one sample in a study of cytomegalovirus exposure and HLA in healthy donors. Some clones are missing from TCRdb's copy, which holds only in-frame ones; the method was immunoSEQ multiplex PCR. The sample has 200,000 to 250,000 clones. Sequenced material: PBMCs. These receptors were collected from a woman aged 25 to 45 in good health and CMV-seropositive. CDR3s include the opening cysteine and the closing phenylalanine or tryptophan. The order of the fields is CDR3 protein, J gene, V gene, D gene. D genes are given only for firm matches.

CDR3: CASSQDKNYGYTF
J: TRBJ1-2
V: TRBV6-5
D: .

CDR3: CASNSAGATMNTEAFF
J: TRBJ1-1
V: TRBV28
D: .

CDR3: CASSLLGRRQETQYF
J: TRBJ2-5
V: TRBV5-6
D: .

CDR3: CAISEVGDQPRHF
J: TRBJ1-5
V: TRBV10-3
D: .

CDR3: CASSSRTSEGLSQYF
J: TRBJ2-5
V: TRBV7-2
D: .

CDR3: CAWALAGAGDTQYF
J: TRBJ2-3
V: TRBV30
D: .

CDR3: CASRPGQVYTEAFF
J: TRBJ1-1
V: TRBV27
D: TRBD1

CDR3: CASSPGQNTGELFF
J: TRBJ2-2
V: TRBV19
D: .

CDR3: CASSYSPRDNEQFF
J: TRBJ2-1
V: TRBV6-5
D: .

CDR3: CASSSGLGVYEQYF
J: TRBJ2-7
V: TRBV5-1
D: TRBD2

CDR3: CASSLFLSGTGESYEQYF
J: TRBJ2-7
V: TRBV5-6
D: TRBD1

CDR3: CASTMDRADPLGYTF
J: TRBJ1-2
V: TRBV7-9
D: TRBD1

CDR3: CASSPDRVYTEAFF
J: TRBJ1-1
V: TRBV7-2
D: TRBD1

CDR3: CASSEGGRGPGSYNEQFF
J: TRBJ2-1
V: TRBV10-1
D: TRBD1

CDR3: CASRGDRGYNEQFF
J: TRBJ2-1
V: TRBV6-5
D: TRBD1

CDR3: CASSLAPRRLDEQYF
J: TRBJ2-7
V: TRBV7-6
D: .

CDR3: CASGFSQQFLSNQPQHF
J: TRBJ1-5
V: TRBV12-5
D: .

CDR3: CASSLVAGGPDEQFF
J: TRBJ2-1
V: TRBV7-2
D: TRBD2

CDR3: CASRIWERDSYQETQYF
J: TRBJ2-5
V: TRBV10-1
D: TRBD2

CDR3: CAWTPTSGGRADTQYF
J: TRBJ2-3
V: TRBV30
D: .

CDR3: CASSVDTAQETQYF
J: TRBJ2-5
V: TRBV9
D: .

CDR3: CASSKGAGYEQYF
J: TRBJ2-7
V: TRBV5-8
D: TRBD1